This TCR beta chain originates from a study of response to subunit inactivated influenza vaccine. TCRdb itself ran the RT-PCR reads through MiXCR, one entry per CDR3 protein. The profile shows some 640,000 distinct CDR3 sequences, approximately 15% of them singletons. This clonotype was seen a few times. Its antigen is unidentified. The study, taken as a whole, reports: The study's authors posited that every seasonal influenza vaccination enlists few new T cells.

The CDR3 consists of 14 residues. Trimming removed 6 bases from V and 0 bases from J, with 11 bases in between. This receptor was taken from a man between 45 and 60 years old who received an inactivated influenza vaccine. The chain combines TRBV12-3 or TRBV12-4 with TRBJ1-1; D not certain. The specimen comprised PBMCs from blood, sampled around 15 days before vaccination. In nucleotides, the CDR3 is TGTGCCAGCAGCTTCCAGGAGATGAACACTGAAGCTTTCTTT. It codes for CASSFQEMNTEAFF.